This T cell receptor (beta chain) was sequenced in a study of shared clonotypes between healthy human individuals. Whole-study findings and limits: When naive CD4 clonotypes were compared across a few donors, approximately 4.9% were shared.

Naive CD8 populations comprised CD45RO-negative cells positively selected for CCR7, excluding terminally differentiated effector memory CD45RA+ cells. Recent acute infections and vaccinations were absent in the healthy HIV-negative adult donors. The germline CDR1 and CDR2 sequences are LNHNV and YYDKDF (reference sequence). Trimming took 3 bases from V and 3 from J; bases not matched to a gene: 6. The CDR3 extends over 17 amino acids. Sequencing was performed with immunoSEQ multiplex PCR; in TCRdb, only in-frame clones are kept and a portion is missing. The data show about 2 million clones, around 96% seen once. Comments on this clone: As yet, its antigen is unknown.

V and J are TRBV15 and TRBJ1-6; 9 bases are shared with TRBD1. Sequencing was done on a sample of naive CD8+ T cells sorted from blood. The sequence derives from a man between 18 and 35 years old in good health. CDR3 region: CATSSTPGQGYNSPLHF. The CDR3 DNA reads TGTGCCACCAGCAGTACTCCGGGACAGGGCTATAATTCACCCCTCCACTTT.